This TCR beta chain was found in a study of blood T cell repertoires in COVID-19. In the study overall: COVID-19 samples from acute and convalescent phases originated in the United States, Italy and Spain.

This clone has just one count. CDR3 length: 16 amino acids. With V trimmed by 4 bases and J by 6 bases, 8 bases remained unmatched. The germline V gene encodes CDR1 MGHRA and CDR2 YSYEKL. The data were produced by immunoSEQ multiplex PCR, yet TCRdb's version contains in-frame clones alone and is incomplete. The table includes over 250,000 clones, roughly 89% detected once. The V and J genes are TRBV4-1 and TRBJ1-4, with 10 nucleotides matching TRBD1. Sequencing used peripheral blood. The receptor was isolated from a man aged 50-59 years with acute or convalescent COVID-19. The CDR3 nucleotides read TGCGCCAGCAGCCGCGGACAGGGGGGATCCTATGAAAAACTGTTTTTT. The encoded protein is CASSRGQGGSYEKLFF.